This T cell receptor beta chain was sequenced in a study of T cells in Graves' hyperthyroidism and ophthalmopathy. Notes on the study in general: A 13 V-J signature model discriminated ophthalmopathy versus stable hyperthyroidism. Blood shared most expanded thyroid clonotypes above 0.001. Model output signaled ophthalmopathy a median around 6.9 months ahead of onset.

Uncontrolled infection, other autoimmune disease, pregnancy and lactation each barred patients from inclusion. TCR beta CDR3 region amplification was performed from RNA transcripts. The TCR CDR3 first-round RT-PCR relied on the HTBI primer set. TCRdb used MiXCR to reprocess the multiplex PCR reads, holding one entry per CDR3 protein. Of hundreds of thousands of distinct CDR3 sequences in the sample, around 40% were seen once. A remark on this clonotype: What it recognizes is unknown. A read error may explain this, as a much larger clone is one base away.

This CDR3 region has 14 residues. The V gene's germline CDR1 is DFQATT and CDR2 SNEGSKA (reference sequence). Sequenced input: blood. The source of this sequence is a woman in her forties with Graves' hyperthyroidism. The chain has TRBV20-1 and TRBJ2-7; D remains unclear. The CDR3 is CSARVSSDPYGQYF. Here the CDR3 DNA reads TGCAGTGCTAGAGTTTCCTCGGACCCCTACGGGCAGTACTTC.